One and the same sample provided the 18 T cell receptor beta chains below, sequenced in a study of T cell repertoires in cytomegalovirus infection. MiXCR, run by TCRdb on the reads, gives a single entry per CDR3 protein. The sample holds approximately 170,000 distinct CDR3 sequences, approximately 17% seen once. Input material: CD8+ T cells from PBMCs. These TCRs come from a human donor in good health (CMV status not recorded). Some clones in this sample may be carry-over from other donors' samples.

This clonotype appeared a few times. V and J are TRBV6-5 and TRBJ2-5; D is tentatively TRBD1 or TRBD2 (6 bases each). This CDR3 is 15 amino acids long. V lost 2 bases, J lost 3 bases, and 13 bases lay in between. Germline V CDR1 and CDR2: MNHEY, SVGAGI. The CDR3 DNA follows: TGTGCCAGCAGTTACCGAACAGGGAGGAAAGAGACCCAGTACTTC. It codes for CASSYRTGRKETQYF.

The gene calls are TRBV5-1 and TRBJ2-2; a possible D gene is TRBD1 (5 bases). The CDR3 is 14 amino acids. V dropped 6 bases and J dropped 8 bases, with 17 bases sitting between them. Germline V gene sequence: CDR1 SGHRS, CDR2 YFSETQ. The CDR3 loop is CASTQARVQGELFF. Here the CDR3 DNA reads TGCGCCAGCACCCAGGCCAGGGTACAAGGGGAGCTGTTTTTT.

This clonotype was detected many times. The chain's CDR3 is CASSLQETYEQYF. CDR3 sequence (DNA): TGTGCCAGCAGCTTACAGGAGACCTACGAGCAGTACTTC. This chain joins TRBV7-8 and TRBJ2-7; D remains unclear. CDR3 length equals 13 residues. Germline V CDR1 and CDR2: SGHVS, FQNEAQ. V gave up 2 bases and J gave up 2 bases, with 7 bases separating them.

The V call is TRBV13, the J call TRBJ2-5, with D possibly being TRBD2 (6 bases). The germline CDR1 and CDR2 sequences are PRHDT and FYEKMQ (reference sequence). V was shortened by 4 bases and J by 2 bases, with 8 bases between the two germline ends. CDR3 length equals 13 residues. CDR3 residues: CASSSRGQETQYF. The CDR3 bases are TGTGCCAGCAGCTCCCGGGGGCAAGAGACCCAGTACTTC.

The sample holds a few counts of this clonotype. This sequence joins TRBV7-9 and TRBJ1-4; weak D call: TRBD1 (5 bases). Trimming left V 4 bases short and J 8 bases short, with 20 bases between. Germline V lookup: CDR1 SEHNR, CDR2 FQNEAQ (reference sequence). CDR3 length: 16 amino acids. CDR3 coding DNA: TGTGCCAGCAGCTCCATTTTTGAGGGGATGGGCGAAAAACTGTTTTTT. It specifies CASSSIFEGMGEKLFF.

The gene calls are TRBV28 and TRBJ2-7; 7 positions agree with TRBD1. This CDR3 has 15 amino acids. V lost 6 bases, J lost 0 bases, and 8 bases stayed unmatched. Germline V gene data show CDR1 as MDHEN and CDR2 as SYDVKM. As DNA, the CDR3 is TGTGCCAGCAGCGTTATGACAGGGAGCTCCTACGAGCAGTACTTC. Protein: CASSVMTGSSYEQYF.

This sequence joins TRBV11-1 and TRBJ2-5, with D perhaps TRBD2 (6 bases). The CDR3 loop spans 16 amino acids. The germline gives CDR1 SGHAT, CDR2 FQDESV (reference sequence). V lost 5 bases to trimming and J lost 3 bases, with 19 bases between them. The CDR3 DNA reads TGTGCCAGCAGCCATGCCGGCGGGGTTGGGGAAGAGACCCAGTACTTC. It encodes CASSHAGGVGEETQYF.

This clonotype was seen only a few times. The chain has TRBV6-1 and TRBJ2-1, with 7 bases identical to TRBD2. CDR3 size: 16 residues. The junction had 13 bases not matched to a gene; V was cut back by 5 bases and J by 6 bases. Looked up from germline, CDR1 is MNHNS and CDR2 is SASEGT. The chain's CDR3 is CASSSGGRRDVNEQFF. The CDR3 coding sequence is TGTGCCAGCAGTTCGGGGGGTAGACGAGACGTCAATGAGCAGTTCTTC.

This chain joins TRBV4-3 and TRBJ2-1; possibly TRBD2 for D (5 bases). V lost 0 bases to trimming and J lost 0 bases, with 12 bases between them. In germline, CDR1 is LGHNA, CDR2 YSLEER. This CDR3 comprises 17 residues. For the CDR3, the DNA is TGCGCCAGCAGCCAAGATGGCGGGTCGAGCTCCTACAATGAGCAGTTCTTC. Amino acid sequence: CASSQDGGSSSYNEQFF.

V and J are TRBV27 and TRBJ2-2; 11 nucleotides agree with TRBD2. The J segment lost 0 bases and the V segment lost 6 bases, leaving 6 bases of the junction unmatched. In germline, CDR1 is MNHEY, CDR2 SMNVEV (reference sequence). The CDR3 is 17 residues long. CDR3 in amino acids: CASSLGLAEANTGELFF. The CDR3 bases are TGTGCCAGCAGCCTGGGACTAGCGGAAGCGAACACCGGGGAGCTGTTTTTT.

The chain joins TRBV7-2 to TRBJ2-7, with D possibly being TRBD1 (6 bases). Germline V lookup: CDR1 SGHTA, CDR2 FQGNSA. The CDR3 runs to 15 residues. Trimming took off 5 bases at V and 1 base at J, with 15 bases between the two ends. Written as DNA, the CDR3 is TGTGCCAGCAGCGCCTGGACAGTTCCGTCCTACGAGCAGTACTTC. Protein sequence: CASSAWTVPSYEQYF.

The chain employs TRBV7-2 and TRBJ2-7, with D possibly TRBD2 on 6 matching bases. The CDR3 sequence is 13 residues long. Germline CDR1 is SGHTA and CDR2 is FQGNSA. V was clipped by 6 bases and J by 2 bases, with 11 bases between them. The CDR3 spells CASRAGGAYEQYF. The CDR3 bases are TGTGCCAGCAGGGCCGGGGGAGCCTACGAGCAGTACTTC.

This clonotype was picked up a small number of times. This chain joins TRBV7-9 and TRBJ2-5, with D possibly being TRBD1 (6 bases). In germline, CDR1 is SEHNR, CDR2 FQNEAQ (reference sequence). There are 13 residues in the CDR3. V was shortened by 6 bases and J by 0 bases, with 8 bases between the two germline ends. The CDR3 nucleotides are TGTGCCAGCAGAGGACAGTACCAAGAGACCCAGTACTTC. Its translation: CASRGQYQETQYF. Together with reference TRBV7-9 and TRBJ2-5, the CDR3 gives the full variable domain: DTGVSQNPRHKITKRGQNVTFRCDPISEHNRLYWYRQTLGQGPEFLTYFQNEAQLEKSRLLSDRFSAERPKGSFSTLEIQRTEQGDSAMYLCASRGQYQETQYFGPGTRLLVL.

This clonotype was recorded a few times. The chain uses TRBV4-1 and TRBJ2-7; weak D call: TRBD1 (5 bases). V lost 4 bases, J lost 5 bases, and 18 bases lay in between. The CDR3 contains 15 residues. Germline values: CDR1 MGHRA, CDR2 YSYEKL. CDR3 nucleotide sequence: TGCGCCAGCAGCCCCGAACCTATATCAGGGAACGAGCAGTACTTC. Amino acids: CASSPEPISGNEQYF.

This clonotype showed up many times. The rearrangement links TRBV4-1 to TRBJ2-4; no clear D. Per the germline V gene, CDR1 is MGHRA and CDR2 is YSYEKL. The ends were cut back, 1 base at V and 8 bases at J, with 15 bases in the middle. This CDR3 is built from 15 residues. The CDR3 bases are TGCGCCAGCAGCCAAGTATCAGAGAATAGGGACATTCAGTACTTC. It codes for CASSQVSENRDIQYF.

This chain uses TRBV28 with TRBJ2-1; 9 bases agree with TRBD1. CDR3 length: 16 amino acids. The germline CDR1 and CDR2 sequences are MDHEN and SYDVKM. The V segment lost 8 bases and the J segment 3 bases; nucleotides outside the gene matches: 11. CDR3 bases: TGTGCCAGCGGCGCTCGACAGGGGGTGTTCTACAATGAGCAGTTCTTC. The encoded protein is CASGARQGVFYNEQFF.

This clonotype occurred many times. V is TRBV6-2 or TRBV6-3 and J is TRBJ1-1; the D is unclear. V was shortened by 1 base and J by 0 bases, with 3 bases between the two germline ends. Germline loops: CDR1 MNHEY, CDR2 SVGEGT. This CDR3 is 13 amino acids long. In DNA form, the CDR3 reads TGTGCCAGCAGTTACTTTGTGAACACTGAAGCTTTCTTT. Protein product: CASSYFVNTEAFF.

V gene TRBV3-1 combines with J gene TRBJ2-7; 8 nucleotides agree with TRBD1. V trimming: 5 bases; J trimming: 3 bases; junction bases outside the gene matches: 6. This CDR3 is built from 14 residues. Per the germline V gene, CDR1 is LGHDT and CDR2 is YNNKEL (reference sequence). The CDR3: CASSRQGTFYEQYF. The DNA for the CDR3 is TGTGCCAGCAGCAGACAGGGGACTTTCTACGAGCAGTACTTC.